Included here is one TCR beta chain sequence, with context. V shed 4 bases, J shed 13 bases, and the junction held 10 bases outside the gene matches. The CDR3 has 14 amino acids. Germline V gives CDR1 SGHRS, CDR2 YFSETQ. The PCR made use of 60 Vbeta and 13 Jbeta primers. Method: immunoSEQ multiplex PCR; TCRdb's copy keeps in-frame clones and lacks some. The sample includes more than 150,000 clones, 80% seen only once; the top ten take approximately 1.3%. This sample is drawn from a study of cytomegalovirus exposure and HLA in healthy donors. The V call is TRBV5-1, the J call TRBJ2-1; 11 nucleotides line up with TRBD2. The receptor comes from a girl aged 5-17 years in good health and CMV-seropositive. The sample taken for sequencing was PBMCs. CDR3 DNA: TGCGCCAGCAGCCCGTCCGGGACTAGCGGCCCACAGTTCTTC. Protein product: CASSPSGTSGPQFF. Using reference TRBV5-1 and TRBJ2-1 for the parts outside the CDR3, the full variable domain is KAGVTQTPRYLIKTRGQQVTLSCSPISGHRSVSWYQQTPGQGLQFLFEYFSETQRNKGNFPGRFSGRQFSNSRSEMNVSTLELGDSALYLCASSPSGTSGPQFFGPGTRLTVL.